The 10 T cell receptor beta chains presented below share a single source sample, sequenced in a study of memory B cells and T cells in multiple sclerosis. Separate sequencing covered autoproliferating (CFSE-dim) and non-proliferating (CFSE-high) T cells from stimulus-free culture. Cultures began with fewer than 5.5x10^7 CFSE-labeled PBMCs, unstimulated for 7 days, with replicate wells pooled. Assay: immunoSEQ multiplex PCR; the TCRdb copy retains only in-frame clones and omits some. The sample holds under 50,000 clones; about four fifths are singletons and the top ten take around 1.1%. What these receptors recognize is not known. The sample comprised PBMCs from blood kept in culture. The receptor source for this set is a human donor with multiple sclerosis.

CDR3 bases: TGCGCCAGCTCCTTCCGGGACACAAATTCACCCCTCCACTTT. This codes for CASSFRDTNSPLHF. This chain uses TRBV10-2 with TRBJ1-6; a weak D match, TRBD1 (6 bases). Trimming removed 8 bases from V and 7 bases from J, with 15 bases in between. The CDR3 loop spans 14 amino acids. From germline, CDR1 is WSHSY and CDR2 SAAADI.

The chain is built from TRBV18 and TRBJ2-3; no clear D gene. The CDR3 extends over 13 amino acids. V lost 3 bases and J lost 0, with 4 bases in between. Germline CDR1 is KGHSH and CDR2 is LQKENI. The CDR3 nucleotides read TGTGCCAGCTCACCGGGGAGCACAGATACGCAGTATTTT. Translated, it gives CASSPGSTDTQYF.

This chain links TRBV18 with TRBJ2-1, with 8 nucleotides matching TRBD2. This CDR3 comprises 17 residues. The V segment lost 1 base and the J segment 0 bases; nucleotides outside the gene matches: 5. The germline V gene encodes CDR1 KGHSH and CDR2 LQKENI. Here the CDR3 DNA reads TGTGCCAGCTCACCACTATCCGGGACTAGCTCCTACAATGAGCAGTTCTTC. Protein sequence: CASSPLSGTSSYNEQFF. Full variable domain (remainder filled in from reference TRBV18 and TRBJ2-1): NAGVMQNPRHLVRRRGQEARLRCSPMKGHSHVYWYRQLPEEGLKFMVYLQKENIIDESGMPKERFSAEFPKEGPSILRIQQVVRGDSAAYFCASSPLSGTSSYNEQFFGPGTRLTVL.

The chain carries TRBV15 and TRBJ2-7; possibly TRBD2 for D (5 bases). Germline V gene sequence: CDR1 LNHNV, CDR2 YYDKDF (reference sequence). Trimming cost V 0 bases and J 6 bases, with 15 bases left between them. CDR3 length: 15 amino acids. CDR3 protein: CATSRDSVASREQYF. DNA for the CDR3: TGTGCCACCAGCAGAGATAGCGTCGCTTCTCGCGAGCAGTACTTC.

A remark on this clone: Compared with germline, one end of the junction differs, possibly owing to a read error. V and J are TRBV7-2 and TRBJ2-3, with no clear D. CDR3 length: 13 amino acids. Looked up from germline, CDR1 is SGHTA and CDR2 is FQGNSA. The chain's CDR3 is CASSFDPPPTGVF. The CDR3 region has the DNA TGTGCCAGCAGCTTTGACCCCCCACCGACTGGTGTTTTT.

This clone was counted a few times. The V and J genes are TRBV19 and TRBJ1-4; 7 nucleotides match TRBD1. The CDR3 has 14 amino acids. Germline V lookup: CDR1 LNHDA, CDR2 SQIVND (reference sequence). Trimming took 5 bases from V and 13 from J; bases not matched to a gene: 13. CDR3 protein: CASSPQGLRGGLFF. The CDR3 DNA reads TGTGCCAGTAGTCCACAGGGGCTCCGTGGGGGACTGTTTTTT.

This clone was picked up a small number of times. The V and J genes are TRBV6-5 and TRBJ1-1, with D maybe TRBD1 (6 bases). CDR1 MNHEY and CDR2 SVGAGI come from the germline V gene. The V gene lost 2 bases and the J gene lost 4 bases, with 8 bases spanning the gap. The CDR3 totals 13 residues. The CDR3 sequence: CASSYQGSTEAFF. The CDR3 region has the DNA TGTGCCAGCAGTTACCAGGGGAGCACTGAAGCTTTCTTT.

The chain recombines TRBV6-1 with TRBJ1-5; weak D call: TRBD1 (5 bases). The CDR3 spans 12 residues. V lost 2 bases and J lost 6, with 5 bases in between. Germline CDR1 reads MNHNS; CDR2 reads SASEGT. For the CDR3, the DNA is TGTGCCAGCAGTGAACAGGGTCAGCCCCAGCATTTT. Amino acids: CASSEQGQPQHF.

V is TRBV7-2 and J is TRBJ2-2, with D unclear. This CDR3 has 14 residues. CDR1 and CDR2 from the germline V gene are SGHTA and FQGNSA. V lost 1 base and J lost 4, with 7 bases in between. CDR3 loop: CASSLDVRTGELFF. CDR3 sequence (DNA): TGTGCCAGCAGCTTAGACGTCCGCACCGGGGAGCTGTTTTTT.

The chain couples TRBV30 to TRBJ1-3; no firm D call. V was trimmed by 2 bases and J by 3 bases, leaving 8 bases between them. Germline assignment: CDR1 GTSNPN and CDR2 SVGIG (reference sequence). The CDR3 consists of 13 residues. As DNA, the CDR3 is TGTGCCTGGAGTTTCCGGAGTGGAAACACCATATATTTT. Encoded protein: CAWSFRSGNTIYF.